This T cell receptor (beta chain) was obtained from a study of Ad26.COV2.S vaccination and SARS-CoV-2 variants. The overall study: Of the COV1001 trial arms, the Ad26.COV2.S arm included the donor.

V trimming: 5 bases; J trimming: 6 bases; junction bases outside the gene matches: 11. The CDR3 has 15 residues. The germline CDR1 and CDR2 sequences are SGHRS and YFSETQ. Study-level findings and limits: Spike-specific CD8+ and CD4+ T cell responses reportedly showed substantial breadth after vaccination.

Concerning this clone: Its specificity is not known.

Noted treatment: roughly 19 received Ad26.COV2.S at low or high dose, single or two shots; several received placebo; per-sample allocation not given. Collection of the samples took place on day 63 after the first injection of vaccine or placebo. Some clones are missing from TCRdb's copy, which holds only in-frame ones; the method was immunoSEQ multiplex PCR. The profile covers about 350,000 clones, with roughly 89% appearing a single time and around 5.3% taken by the ten largest. The rearrangement uses TRBV5-1 and TRBJ2-1, with TRBD2 matching 7 bases. The TCR sequence derives from a person aged 18-65 years who received the Ad26.COV2.S COVID-19 vaccine or a placebo. Source: peripheral blood, taken in a trial of Ad26.COV2.S vaccine versus placebo. DNA of the CDR3: TGCGCCAGCAGGTTAGCGGGCAGCTTGCTCAATGAGCAGTTCTTC. This gives the protein CASRLAGSLLNEQFF.